The sequence of this T cell receptor beta chain was determined in a study of blood T cell repertoires in COVID-19. Sequenced by immunoSEQ multiplex PCR; TCRdb stores in-frame clones only, minus some. The sample carries about 190,000 clones, less than 90% recorded once. The CDR3 is 16 residues long. Germline values: CDR1 SGDLS, CDR2 YYNGEE. V was pared by 0 bases and J by 3 bases, with 15 bases between. Sample: peripheral blood. The chain employs TRBV9 and TRBJ1-2, with D perhaps matching TRBD1 (5 bases). The TCR originated in a man younger than 40 with acute or convalescent COVID-19. CDR3 residues: CASSVGKKGVYYGYTF. CDR3 bases: TGTGCCAGCAGCGTAGGCAAGAAAGGGGTATACTATGGCTACACCTTC.